This T cell receptor (beta chain) was captured by sequencing in a study of T cell repertoires in cytomegalovirus infection. V was trimmed by 1 base and J by 6 bases, leaving 13 bases between them. CDR3 length: 15 amino acids. Per the germline V gene, CDR1 is SGHAT and CDR2 is FQNNGV. General study findings and limits: Cumulated frequencies of public TCR beta families served to identify carriers of CMV plus the relevant HLA.

Worth noting for this clonotype: Its antigen is undetermined.

MiXCR was run by TCRdb on the reads, yielding one entry per CDR3 protein. This table holds more than 50,000 distinct CDR3 sequences, 25% to 40% found once. The chain links TRBV11-2 to TRBJ2-1; TRBD2 is a possible D gene (6 bases). Sequenced material: PBMCs, sequenced either directly or after in vitro stimulation (not recorded which). The TCR sequence derives from a human donor in good health (CMV status not recorded). Some clones in this sample may be carry-over from other donors' samples. This CDR3 is CASSLAGRPTNEQFF. CDR3 nucleotides: TGTGCCAGCAGCTTAGCGGGGAGGCCGACCAATGAGCAGTTCTTC.